This T cell receptor beta chain originates from a study of blood T cell repertoires in COVID-19. Background on the study: Sites in the United States, Italy and Spain provided acute and convalescent COVID-19 samples.

As processed by the authors: Nucleated cell number was recorded as an estimate derived from reference gene primer amplification. TCRdb's copy holds only in-frame clones and misses some; the assay was immunoSEQ multiplex PCR. V and J calls and clone size are given by that table; D and trimming were obtained from the DNA. Among about 80,000 clones, 60% to 80% were seen once, and the ten largest hold around a sixth. Germline values: CDR1 KGHDR, CDR2 SFDVKD. Germline trimming cut 5 bases from V and 2 bases from J; bases unmatched to any gene: 3. The CDR3 length is 14 residues. This chain uses TRBV24-1 with TRBJ1-2, with 8 nucleotides matching TRBD1. This clonotype originated in a man aged 65-85 years with active or convalescent COVID-19. The specimen was peripheral blood. CDR3 nucleotide sequence: TGTGCCACCAGTGCCGGGACAGGCAACTATGGCTACACCTTC. Encoded protein: CATSAGTGNYGYTF.